This passage covers 27 T cell receptor beta chains from one sample sequenced in a study of vaccination and CD4 T cells after COVID-19. Antigens for these TCRs are unknown. Sample treatment: roughly ten-day PBMC culture with coronavirus spike peptide pools or control peptides (ViraFEST assay). Sequencing of cultured CD4+ T cell DNA used the Oncomine TCR Beta short-read assay. TCRdb itself ran the PCR reads through MiXCR, one entry per CDR3 protein. The repertoire includes under 20,000 distinct CDR3 sequences, 46% of them detected once, and around 2.9% sits in the top ten. Sequenced here: CD4+ T cells from blood, cultured in vitro, sampled after SARS-CoV-2 vaccination. The receptors stem from a human donor who had recovered from COVID-19.

This clonotype was found a few times. This rearrangement joins TRBV10-3 to TRBJ2-5, with D possibly TRBD2 on 5 matching bases. This CDR3 region has 13 residues. Deletions cut 4 bases from V and 5 bases from J, with 11 bases between. Germline V gene lookup returns CDR1 ENHRY and CDR2 SYGVKD. CDR3 protein: CAISAQREETQYF. CDR3 DNA sequence: TGTGCCATCAGTGCACAGAGGGAGGAGACCCAGTACTTC.

This clonotype showed up just a few times. The chain uses TRBV7-3 and TRBJ1-2; 12 nucleotides match TRBD1. CDR1 is SGHTA and CDR2 is FQGTGA in the germline V gene. The length of the CDR3 is 15 residues. After removal of 5 bases from V and 8 bases from J, the junction contained 9 bases not matched to a gene. In nucleotides, the CDR3 is TGTGCCAGCAGCAAAGGGACAGGGGGCGCCGGCGGCTACACCTTC. Protein product: CASSKGTGGAGGYTF. The whole variable domain, remainder taken from reference TRBV7-3 and TRBJ1-2, is GAGVSQTPSNKVTEKGKYVELRCDPISGHTALYWYRQSLGQGPEFLIYFQGTGAADDSGLPNDRFFAVRPEGSVSTLKIQRTERGDSAVYLCASSKGTGGAGGYTFGSGTRLTVV.

The rearrangement links TRBV2 to TRBJ2-1; 7 nucleotides agree with TRBD2. From germline, CDR1 is SNHLY and CDR2 FYNNEI. The junction had 1 base not matched to a gene; V was cut back by 2 bases and J by 9 bases. The CDR3 is 12 residues long. The CDR3 DNA is TGTGCCAGCAGTGAATCGGGGGGTGAGCAGTTCTTC. The encoded protein is CASSESGGEQFF.

The chain recombines TRBV7-8 with TRBJ2-1, with D tentatively TRBD2 (6 bases). The CDR3 consists of 15 residues. Trimming pared 3 bases from V and 0 bases from J, leaving 9 bases between. The germline CDR1 and CDR2 sequences are SGHVS and FQNEAQ. The CDR3: CASSFGGYSYNEQFF. Here the CDR3 DNA reads TGTGCCAGCAGCTTTGGAGGGTACTCCTACAATGAGCAGTTCTTC.

This clonotype was detected only a few times. This chain links TRBV6-2 or TRBV6-3 with TRBJ1-1, with TRBD1 as a possible D gene (5 bases). Germline CDR1 is MNHEY and CDR2 is SVGEGT. V shed 6 bases and J shed 5 bases, with 13 bases lying between them. The CDR3 length is 13 residues. The DNA for the CDR3 is TGTGCCAGCAGACCCGATTGGGGGACTGAAGCTTTCTTT. Protein product: CASRPDWGTEAFF.

This clonotype was seen a few times. This chain uses TRBV15 with TRBJ1-5; 9 nucleotides line up with TRBD1. The germline V gene has CDR1 LNHNV and CDR2 YYDKDF (reference sequence). The CDR3 totals 17 residues. With 2 bases clipped from V and 6 bases from J, the junction kept 11 bases outside the gene matches. CDR3 DNA sequence: TGTGCCACCAGCAGACGGACAGGGGCCGCCGGGCTTCAGCCCCAGCATTTT. Translating it yields CATSRRTGAAGLQPQHF. The whole variable domain, filled in from reference TRBV15 and TRBJ1-5, reads DAMVIQNPRYQVTQFGKPVTLSCSQTLNHNVMYWYQQKSSQAPKLLFHYYDKDFNNEADTPDNFQSRRPNTSFCFLDIRSPGLGDTAMYLCATSRRTGAAGLQPQHFGDGTRLSIL.

This clonotype was picked up a small number of times. The chain links TRBV20-1 to TRBJ1-1, with D perhaps TRBD1 (6 bases). The V and J ends lost 0 bases and 7 bases respectively, with 21 bases between them. The CDR3 loop spans 16 amino acids. Germline loops: CDR1 DFQATT, CDR2 SNEGSKA (reference sequence). CDR3 region: CSARDGGPTRTVEAFF. CDR3 DNA sequence: TGCAGTGCTAGAGATGGGGGCCCGACCCGGACGGTTGAAGCTTTCTTT.

The chain links TRBV18 to TRBJ2-7, with no clear D. Trimming removed 1 base from V and 3 bases from J, with 13 bases in between. Germline lookup yields CDR1 KGHSH and CDR2 LQKENI. This CDR3 region has 15 residues. The CDR3 loop is CASSPREAKGYEQYF. The CDR3 bases are TGTGCCAGCTCACCACGAGAAGCAAAAGGCTACGAGCAGTACTTC.

This clonotype was recorded a few times. CDR3 nucleotides: TGTGCCAGCAGTGAAGAGGGGACAGCTAACTATGGCTACACCTTC. Protein sequence: CASSEEGTANYGYTF. V usage is TRBV6-4 and J usage is TRBJ1-2, with TRBD1 matching over 7 bases. The CDR3 is 15 residues long. In germline, CDR1 is MRHNA, CDR2 SNTAGT. Trimming removed 3 bases from V and 0 bases from J; junction bases left unmatched: 4.

The CDR3 sequence is CASSLQGLYGYTF. The CDR3 DNA reads as TGTGCCAGCAGCTTACAGGGACTCTATGGCTACACCTTC. V usage is TRBV11-2 and J usage is TRBJ1-2; D might be TRBD1 (5 bases). CDR3 length: 13 amino acids. Trimming shortened V by 2 bases and J by 4 bases, and 8 bases separated the two germline ends. Germline-derived CDR1 and CDR2 are SGHAT and FQNNGV.

The chain carries TRBV14 and TRBJ2-2, with 7 bases fitting TRBD2. With V trimmed by 0 bases and J by 6 bases, 13 bases remained unmatched. Germline V gene sequence: CDR1 SGHDN, CDR2 FVKESK. This CDR3 has 18 amino acids. Here the CDR3 DNA reads TGTGCCAGCAGCCAAGATATTGCGGGACTAAAGGATGCCGGGGAGCTGTTTTTT. It codes for CASSQDIAGLKDAGELFF.

The chain is built from TRBV6-2 or TRBV6-3 and TRBJ2-7, with D tentatively TRBD1 or TRBD2 (7 bases each). This CDR3 comprises 14 residues. Germline V CDR1 and CDR2: MNHEY, SVGEGT. Trimming left V 8 bases short and J 5 bases short, with 19 bases between. The CDR3 DNA reads TGTGCCAGCGGCAGGGGGGGGTTTAAGCACGAGCAGTACTTC. Translation gives CASGRGGFKHEQYF.

Comment on this clonotype: Since the CDR3 does not end with the conserved phenylalanine or tryptophan, this likely comes from a read error. The J gene is TRBJ2-7, the V gene TRBV20-1; D possibly corresponds to TRBD2 (5 bases). This CDR3 comprises 13 residues. Germline CDR1 DFQATT, CDR2 SNEGSKA (reference sequence). Trimming shortened V by 3 bases and J by 7 bases, and 16 bases separated the two germline ends. The CDR3 DNA reads TGCAGTGCTAGGGAGGAGCCGGTAGGGGAGCAGTACTCC. It is translated as CSAREEPVGEQYS.

V and J are TRBV7-9 and TRBJ2-7; D is possibly TRBD1 or TRBD2 (5 bases each). Germline V gene data show CDR1 as SEHNR and CDR2 as FQNEAQ (reference sequence). The ends were cut back, 2 bases at V and 8 bases at J, with 10 bases in the middle. This CDR3 spans 12 amino acids. The CDR3 nucleotides are TGTGCCAGCAGCTTAACCCCGGGACAGCAGTACTTC. Translated: CASSLTPGQQYF.

The rearrangement joins TRBV15 to TRBJ2-5, with 7 bases fitting TRBD1. CDR1 is LNHNV and CDR2 is YYDKDF in the germline V gene (reference sequence). The trim removed 2 bases at V and 1 base at J, leaving 4 bases unmatched. CDR3 size: 15 residues. The CDR3 nucleotides are TGTGCCACCAGCAGAAGAGGGGGCTCCCAAGAGACCCAGTACTTC. It is translated as CATSRRGGSQETQYF.

The CDR3 reads CASSLDRSANYGYTF. The DNA of the CDR3 is TGTGCCAGCAGCCTTGACAGGTCAGCTAACTATGGCTACACCTTC. The chain links TRBV6-2 or TRBV6-3 to TRBJ1-2, with TRBD1 as a possible D gene (6 bases). The CDR3 spans 15 residues. V dropped 6 bases and J dropped 0 bases, with 14 bases sitting between them. CDR1 MNHEY and CDR2 SVGEGT come from the germline V gene.

This chain links TRBV7-9 with TRBJ1-4, with unresolved D. CDR1 and CDR2 (germline): SEHNR, FQNEAQ (reference sequence). CDR3 length: 12 amino acids. Trimming removed 7 bases at V and 8 bases at J, with 11 bases between. CDR3 DNA: TGTGCCAGCACCCTGGTCGACGAAAAACTGTTTTTT. Translating gives CASTLVDEKLFF.

The chain links TRBV29-1 to TRBJ1-1, with 7 bases lining up with TRBD1. Germline values: CDR1 SQVTM, CDR2 ANQGSEA. The CDR3 is made up of 15 amino acids. V was clipped by 4 bases and J by 5 bases; unmatched bases: 13. In nucleotides, the CDR3 is TGCAGCGTTGTTGGACAGGAGGAATATGGGACTGAAGCTTTCTTT. Translated: CSVVGQEEYGTEAFF.

This chain joins TRBV27 and TRBJ2-6; D gene unclear. Germline V gene lookup returns CDR1 MNHEY and CDR2 SMNVEV (reference sequence). This CDR3 has 13 residues. Trimming left V 3 bases short and J 2 bases short, with 2 bases between. The CDR3 loop is CASSLAGANVLTF. The CDR3 nucleotides read TGTGCCAGCAGTTTGGCTGGGGCCAACGTCCTGACTTTC.

The chain is built from TRBV28 and TRBJ2-1; 11 bases line up with TRBD2. Germline V CDR1 and CDR2: MDHEN, SYDVKM. The CDR3 consists of 17 residues. The V gene end was trimmed by 6 bases and the J gene end by 7 bases; junction bases not matched to a gene: 14. CDR3 DNA: TGTGCCAGCAGCAGTCCCGGGACTAGCGGTTTCCAAAATGAGCAGTTCTTC. Its translation: CASSSPGTSGFQNEQFF.

The V call is TRBV11-2, the J call TRBJ2-3; D remains unclear. CDR3 length: 14 amino acids. The V and J ends lost 3 bases and 0 bases respectively, with 7 bases between them. Germline assignment: CDR1 SGHAT and CDR2 FQNNGV. The CDR3 DNA sequence: TGTGCCAGCAGCTTTGCGACTAGCACAGATACGCAGTATTTT. Translation: CASSFATSTDTQYF.

A few counts support this clonotype. The J gene is TRBJ1-2, the V gene TRBV7-2; the D is unclear. The CDR3 has 12 amino acids. V lost 2 bases and J lost 7, with 8 bases in between. Germline assignment: CDR1 SGHTA and CDR2 FQGNSA. CDR3 nucleotides: TGTGCCAGCAGCTTAATGTTGGCTGGCTACACCTTC. It encodes CASSLMLAGYTF.

This clonotype was detected a few times. The chain uses TRBV20-1 and TRBJ1-5; TRBD1 aligns across 7 bases. CDR1 is DFQATT, CDR2 SNEGSKA, per germline (reference sequence). Trimming at V came to 6 bases and at J to 1 base, leaving 3 bases not matched to a gene. This CDR3 comprises 13 residues. The CDR3 spells CSATTGSNQPQHF. CDR3 DNA sequence: TGCAGTGCAACGACAGGGAGCAATCAGCCCCAGCATTTT.

The genes are TRBV5-6 and TRBJ2-1; TRBD2 matches at 8 bases. Unmatched junction bases numbered 17, after V lost 4 bases and J lost 8 bases. The CDR3 contains 17 residues. Germline CDR1 and CDR2: SGHDT and YYEEEE. The CDR3 sequence is CASSPLRHSGNADEQFF. CDR3 nucleotide sequence: TGTGCCAGCAGCCCTCTAAGACATAGCGGGAATGCGGATGAGCAGTTCTTC.

This chain connects TRBV7-2 to TRBJ1-3, with 8 positions matching TRBD1. V lost 2 bases and J lost 4; bases outside the gene matches: 7. The CDR3 covers 16 residues. The V gene's germline CDR1 is SGHTA and CDR2 FQGNSA. CDR3 coding DNA: TGTGCCAGCAGCTTACGGCAGGGGGCTTCGGGAAACACCATATATTTT. It translates to CASSLRQGASGNTIYF.

This clonotype was counted between two and nine times. V and J are TRBV6-4 and TRBJ1-5; the D gene is possibly TRBD1 (5 bases). The CDR3 runs to 16 residues. V lost 0 bases and J 0 bases, leaving 9 bases between the germline ends. Germline loops: CDR1 MRHNA, CDR2 SNTAGT. CDR3 amino acids: CASSDSKGDSNQPQHF. CDR3 DNA sequence: TGTGCCAGCAGTGACTCGAAAGGGGATAGCAATCAGCCCCAGCATTTT.

This chain uses TRBV7-2 with TRBJ1-5; possibly TRBD1 for D (6 bases). Trimming pared 6 bases from V and 2 bases from J, leaving 11 bases between. Per the germline V gene, CDR1 is SGHTA and CDR2 is FQGNSA. The CDR3 contains 14 residues. DNA of the CDR3: TGTGCCAGCAGTTATAGGGGGGGCAATCAGCCCCAGCATTTT. Translation: CASSYRGGNQPQHF.